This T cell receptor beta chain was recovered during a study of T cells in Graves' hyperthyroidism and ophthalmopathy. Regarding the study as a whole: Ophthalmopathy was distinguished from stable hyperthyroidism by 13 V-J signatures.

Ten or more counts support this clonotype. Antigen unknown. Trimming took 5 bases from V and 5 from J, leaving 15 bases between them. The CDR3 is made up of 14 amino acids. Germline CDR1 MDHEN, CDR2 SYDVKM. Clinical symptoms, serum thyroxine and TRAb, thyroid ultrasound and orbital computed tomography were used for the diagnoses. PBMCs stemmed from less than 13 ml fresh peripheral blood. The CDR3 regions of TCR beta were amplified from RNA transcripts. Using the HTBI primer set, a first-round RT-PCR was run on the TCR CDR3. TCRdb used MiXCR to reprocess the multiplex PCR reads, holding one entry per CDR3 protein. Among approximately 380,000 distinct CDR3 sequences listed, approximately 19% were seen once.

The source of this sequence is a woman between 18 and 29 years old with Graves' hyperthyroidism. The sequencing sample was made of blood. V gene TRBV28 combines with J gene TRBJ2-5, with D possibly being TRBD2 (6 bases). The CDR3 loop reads CASSPLIGGETQYF. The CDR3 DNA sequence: TGTGCCAGCAGTCCGTTGATTGGAGGGGAGACCCAGTACTTC.